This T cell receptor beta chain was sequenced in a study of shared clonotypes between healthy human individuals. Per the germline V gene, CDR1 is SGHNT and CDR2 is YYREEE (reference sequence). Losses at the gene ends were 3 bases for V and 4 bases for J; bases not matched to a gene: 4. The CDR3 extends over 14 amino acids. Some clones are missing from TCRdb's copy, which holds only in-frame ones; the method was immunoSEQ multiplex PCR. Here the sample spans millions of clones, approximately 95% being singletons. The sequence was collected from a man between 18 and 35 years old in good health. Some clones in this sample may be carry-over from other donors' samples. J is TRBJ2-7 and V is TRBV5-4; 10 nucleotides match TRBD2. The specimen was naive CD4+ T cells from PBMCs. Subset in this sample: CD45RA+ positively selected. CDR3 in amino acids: CASSSGLAIYEQYF. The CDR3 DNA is TGTGCCAGCAGCTCGGGACTAGCGATATACGAGCAGTACTTC.